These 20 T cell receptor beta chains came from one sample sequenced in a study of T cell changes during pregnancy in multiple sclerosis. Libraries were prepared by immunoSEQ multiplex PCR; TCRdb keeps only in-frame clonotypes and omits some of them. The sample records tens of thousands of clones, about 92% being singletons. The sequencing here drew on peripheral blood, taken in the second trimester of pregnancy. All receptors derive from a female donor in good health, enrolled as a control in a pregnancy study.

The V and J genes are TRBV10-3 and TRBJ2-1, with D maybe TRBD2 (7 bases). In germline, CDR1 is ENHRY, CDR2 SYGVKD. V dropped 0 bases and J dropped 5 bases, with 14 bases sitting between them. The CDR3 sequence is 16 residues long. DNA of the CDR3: TGTGCCATCAGTGAGTCCGCGCGGGGGCGGGACAATGAGCAGTTCTTC. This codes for CAISESARGRDNEQFF.

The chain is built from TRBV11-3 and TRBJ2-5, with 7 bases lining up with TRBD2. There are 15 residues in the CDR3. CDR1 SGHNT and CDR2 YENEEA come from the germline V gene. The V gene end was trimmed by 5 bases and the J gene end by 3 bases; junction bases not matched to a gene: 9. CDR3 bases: TGTGCCAGCAGCCTCGGGACTACGAGAAAAGAGACCCAGTACTTC. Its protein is CASSLGTTRKETQYF.

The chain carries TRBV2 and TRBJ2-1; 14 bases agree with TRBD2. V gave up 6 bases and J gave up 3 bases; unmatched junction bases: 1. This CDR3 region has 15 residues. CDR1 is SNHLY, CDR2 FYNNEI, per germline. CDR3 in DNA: TGTGCCAGCAGAGGGACTAGCGGGGGCTACAATGAGCAGTTCTTC. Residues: CASRGTSGGYNEQFF.

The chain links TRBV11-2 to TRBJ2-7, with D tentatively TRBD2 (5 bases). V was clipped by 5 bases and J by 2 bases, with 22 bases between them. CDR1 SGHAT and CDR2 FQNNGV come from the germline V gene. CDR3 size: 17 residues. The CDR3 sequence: CASSIGSIIGRTYEQYF. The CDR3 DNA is TGTGCCAGCAGCATTGGGAGTATTATCGGACGGACCTACGAGCAGTACTTC. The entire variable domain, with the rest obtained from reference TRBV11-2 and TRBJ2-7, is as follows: EAGVAQSPRYKIIEKRQSVAFWCNPISGHATLYWYQQILGQGPKLLIQFQNNGVVDDSQLPKDRFSAERLKGVDSTLKIQPAKLEDSAVYLCASSIGSIIGRTYEQYFGPGTRLTVT.

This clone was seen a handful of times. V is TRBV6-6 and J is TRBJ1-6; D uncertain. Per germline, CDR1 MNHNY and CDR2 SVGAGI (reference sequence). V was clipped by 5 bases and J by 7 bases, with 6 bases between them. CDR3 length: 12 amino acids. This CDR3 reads CASSPPNSPLHF. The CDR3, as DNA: TGTGCCAGCAGTCCTCCGAATTCACCCCTCCACTTT.

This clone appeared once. CDR3 in amino acids: CAISARTGENEQFF. The CDR3 region has the DNA TGTGCCATCAGTGCTCGGACAGGGGAAAATGAGCAGTTCTTC. The genes are TRBV10-3 and TRBJ2-1; 9 nucleotides align to TRBD1. Per the germline V gene, CDR1 is ENHRY and CDR2 is SYGVKD. This CDR3 spans 14 amino acids. Unmatched junction bases numbered 5, after V lost 4 bases and J lost 7 bases.

The CDR3 sequence is CASSVVSGRARSDTQYF. CDR3 bases: TGTGCCAGCAGCGTAGTAAGCGGGAGGGCCCGATCAGATACGCAGTATTTT. The chain uses TRBV9 and TRBJ2-3; 10 nucleotides agree with TRBD2. V shed 0 bases and J 4 bases; nucleotides not matched to a gene: 8. Germline CDR1 is SGDLS and CDR2 is YYNGEE. This CDR3 is 17 amino acids long.

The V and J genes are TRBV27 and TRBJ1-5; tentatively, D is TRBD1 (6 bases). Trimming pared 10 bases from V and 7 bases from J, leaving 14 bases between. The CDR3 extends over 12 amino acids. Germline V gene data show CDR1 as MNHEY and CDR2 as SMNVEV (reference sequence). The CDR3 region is CANIQGYQPQHF. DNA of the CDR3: TGTGCCAACATACAGGGCTACCAGCCCCAGCATTTT.

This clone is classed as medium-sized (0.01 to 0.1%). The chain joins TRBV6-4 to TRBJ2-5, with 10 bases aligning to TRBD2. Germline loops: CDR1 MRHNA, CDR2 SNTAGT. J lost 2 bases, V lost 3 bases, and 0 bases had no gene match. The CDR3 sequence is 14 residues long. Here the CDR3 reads CASSEAGGQETQYF. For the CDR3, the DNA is TGTGCCAGCAGTGAAGCGGGAGGGCAAGAGACCCAGTACTTC.

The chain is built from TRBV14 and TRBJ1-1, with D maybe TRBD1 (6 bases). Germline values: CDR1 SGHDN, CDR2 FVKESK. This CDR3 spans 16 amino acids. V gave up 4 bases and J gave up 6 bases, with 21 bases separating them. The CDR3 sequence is CASSPSGGQVSAEAFF. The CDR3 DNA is TGTGCCAGCAGCCCAAGCGGGGGGCAGGTGTCCGCTGAAGCTTTCTTT.

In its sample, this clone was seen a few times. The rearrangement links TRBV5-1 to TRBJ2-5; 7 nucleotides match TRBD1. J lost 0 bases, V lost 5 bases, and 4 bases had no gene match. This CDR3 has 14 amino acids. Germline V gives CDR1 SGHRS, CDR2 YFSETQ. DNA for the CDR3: TGCGCCAGCAGAAGGGACAGTTACCAAGAGACCCAGTACTTC. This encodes CASRRDSYQETQYF.

CDR3: CASTPGAPYGYTF. The CDR3, as DNA: TGTGCCAGCACCCCAGGGGCTCCCTATGGCTACACCTTC. V is TRBV28 and J is TRBJ1-2, with a tentative D call TRBD1 (6 bases). Germline V CDR1 and CDR2: MDHEN, SYDVKM. V gave up 7 bases and J gave up 4 bases, with 13 bases separating them. This CDR3 has 13 amino acids.

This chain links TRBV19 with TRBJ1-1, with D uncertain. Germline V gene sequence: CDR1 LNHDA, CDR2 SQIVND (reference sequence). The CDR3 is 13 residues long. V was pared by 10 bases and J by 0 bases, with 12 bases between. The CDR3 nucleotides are TGTGCCACTAGGAGGAATATGAACACTGAAGCTTTCTTT. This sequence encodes CATRRNMNTEAFF.

This CDR3 reads CASSDRGGAFQPQHF. CDR3 DNA: TGTGCCAGCAGCGACCGGGGGGGGGCCTTTCAGCCCCAGCATTTT. The chain joins TRBV7-6 to TRBJ1-5, with TRBD1 as a possible D gene (6 bases). The CDR3 is made up of 15 amino acids. Germline lookup yields CDR1 SGHVS and CDR2 FNYEAQ. Trimming removed 5 bases from V and 6 bases from J, with 17 bases in between.

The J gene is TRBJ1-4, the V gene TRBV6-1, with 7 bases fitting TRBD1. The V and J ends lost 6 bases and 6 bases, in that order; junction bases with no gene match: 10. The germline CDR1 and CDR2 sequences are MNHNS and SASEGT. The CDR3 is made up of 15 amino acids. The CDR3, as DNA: TGTGCCAGCAGCGCACAGGTCACAGGGGATGAAAAACTGTTTTTT. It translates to CASSAQVTGDEKLFF.

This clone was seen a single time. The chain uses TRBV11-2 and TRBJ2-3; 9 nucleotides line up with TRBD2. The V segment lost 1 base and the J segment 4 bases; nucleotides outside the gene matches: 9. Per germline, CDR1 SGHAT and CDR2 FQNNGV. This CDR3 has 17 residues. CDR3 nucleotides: TGTGCCAGCAGCTTAGGGCTGCGGGGGGGCCGCGCAGATACGCAGTATTTT. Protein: CASSLGLRGGRADTQYF.

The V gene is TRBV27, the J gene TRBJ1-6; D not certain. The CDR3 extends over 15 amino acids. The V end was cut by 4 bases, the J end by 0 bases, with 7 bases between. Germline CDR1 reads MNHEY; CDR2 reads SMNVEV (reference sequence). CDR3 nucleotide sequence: TGTGCCAGCAGTTACGACATCTCCTATAATTCACCCCTCCACTTT. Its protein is CASSYDISYNSPLHF.

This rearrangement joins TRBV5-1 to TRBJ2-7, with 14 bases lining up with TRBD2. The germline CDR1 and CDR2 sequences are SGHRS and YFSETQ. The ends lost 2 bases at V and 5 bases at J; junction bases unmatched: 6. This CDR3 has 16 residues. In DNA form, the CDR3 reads TGCGCCAGCAGCTTATCTGGACTAGCGGGAGGAAACGAGCAGTACTTC. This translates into CASSLSGLAGGNEQYF.

The CDR3 DNA is TGTGCCAGCAGTTACGGGACTAGCGCAGAGACCCAGTACTTC. Protein product: CASSYGTSAETQYF. V is TRBV6-5 and J is TRBJ2-5, with 10 bases aligning to TRBD2. Per germline, CDR1 MNHEY and CDR2 SVGAGI. With 2 bases clipped from V and 4 bases from J, the junction kept 1 base outside the gene matches. This CDR3 has 14 amino acids.

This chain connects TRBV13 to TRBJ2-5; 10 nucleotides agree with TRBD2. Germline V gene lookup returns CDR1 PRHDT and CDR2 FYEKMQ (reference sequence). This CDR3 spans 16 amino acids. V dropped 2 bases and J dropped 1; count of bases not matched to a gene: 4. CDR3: CASSLRLAGAQETQYF. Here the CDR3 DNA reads TGTGCCAGCAGCTTACGGCTAGCGGGGGCCCAAGAGACCCAGTACTTC.